The next 8 T cell receptor beta chains were all read from a single sample in a study of shared clonotypes between healthy human individuals. The naive CD8 population came from CD45RO-negative cells selected for CCR7, without terminally differentiated effector memory CD45RA+ cells. Method: immunoSEQ multiplex PCR; TCRdb's copy keeps in-frame clones and lacks some. This sample has about 2,100,000 clones, with about 92% found just once. Sequenced sample: naive CD8+ T cells from PBMCs. These receptors originate from a man between 18 and 35 years old in good health. Some clones in this sample may be carry-over from other donors' samples.

The rearrangement links TRBV7-9 to TRBJ1-2; no reliable D call. The CDR3 is 14 amino acids. V lost 7 bases to trimming and J lost 0 bases, with 12 bases between them. Germline V gene sequence: CDR1 SEHNR, CDR2 FQNEAQ (reference sequence). The CDR3 bases are TGTGCCAGCACCGGCTGGCAGACTAACTATGGCTACACCTTC. Encoded protein: CASTGWQTNYGYTF.

The chain combines TRBV2 with TRBJ2-5, with 10 positions matching TRBD2. The CDR3 extends over 18 amino acids. Trimming took 4 bases from V and 2 from J; bases not matched to a gene: 13. Germline V gives CDR1 SNHLY, CDR2 FYNNEI. The CDR3 loop is CASSVVAGGLLSQETQYF. In DNA form, the CDR3 reads TGTGCCAGCAGTGTGGTAGCGGGAGGACTCTTAAGTCAAGAGACCCAGTACTTC.

The V gene is TRBV28, the J gene TRBJ1-2, with TRBD1 matching 8 bases. CDR3 length: 16 residues. Germline values: CDR1 MDHEN, CDR2 SYDVKM. V trimming: 5 bases; J trimming: 3 bases; junction bases outside the gene matches: 11. CDR3 sequence reads: CASSQNPNRGDYGYTF. The DNA for the CDR3 is TGTGCCAGCAGTCAAAACCCAAACAGGGGGGACTATGGCTACACCTTC.

This chain joins TRBV19 and TRBJ1-5, with a tentative D call TRBD1 (5 bases). Looked up from germline, CDR1 is LNHDA and CDR2 is SQIVND (reference sequence). The length of the CDR3 is 17 residues. Trimming stripped 3 bases from V and 5 bases from J, with 20 bases between. This CDR3 reads CASSMYGRVSKDQPQHF. The CDR3 DNA reads TGTGCCAGTAGTATGTATGGCAGGGTGTCGAAGGATCAGCCCCAGCATTTT.

This chain connects TRBV25-1 to TRBJ1-2; tentatively, D is TRBD1 (5 bases). Germline loops: CDR1 MGHDK, CDR2 SYGVNS. The CDR3 totals 14 residues. V lost 7 bases to trimming and J lost 8 bases, with 20 bases between them. For the CDR3, the DNA is TGTGCCAGCACCCCCGCGGGGCCGAGGAGGGGCTACACCTTC. Translation gives CASTPAGPRRGYTF.

The chain couples TRBV7-3 to TRBJ2-2, with D possibly TRBD2 on 5 matching bases. The germline V gene encodes CDR1 SGHTA and CDR2 FQGTGA. V was cut by 6 bases and J by 3 bases, with 14 bases left in between. CDR3 size: 15 residues. The CDR3 bases are TGTGCCAGCAGTCTTATGGCGGGCGACACCGGGGAGCTGTTTTTT. This sequence encodes CASSLMAGDTGELFF. Based on the CDR3 plus reference TRBV7-3 and TRBJ2-2, the full variable domain is GAGVSQTPSNKVTEKGKYVELRCDPISGHTALYWYRQSLGQGPEFLIYFQGTGAADDSGLPNDRFFAVRPEGSVSTLKIQRTERGDSAVYLCASSLMAGDTGELFFGEGSRLTVL.

This clone was counted between two and nine times. CDR3 in amino acids: CASSQGLAGSEQYF. The CDR3 DNA reads TGTGCCAGCAGTCAGGGACTAGCGGGATCCGAGCAGTACTTC. This chain uses TRBV6-5 with TRBJ2-7; 13 nucleotides agree with TRBD2. In germline, CDR1 is MNHEY, CDR2 SVGAGI. CDR3 length: 14 amino acids. V gave up 5 bases and J gave up 6 bases; unmatched junction bases: 4.

The chain is built from TRBV7-9 and TRBJ2-7; weak D call: TRBD1 (5 bases). This CDR3 is 15 amino acids long. Germline values: CDR1 SEHNR, CDR2 FQNEAQ (reference sequence). Trimming removed 4 bases from V and 4 bases from J, with 17 bases in between. CDR3 DNA sequence: TGTGCCAGCAGCTGGGCGTCTGAAGGGGTTTACGAGCAGTACTTC. It codes for CASSWASEGVYEQYF.